Below, one TCR beta chain is given with its context. Its antigen is unidentified. This sample's treatment: around 19 received Ad26.COV2.S at low or high dose, single or two shots; about five received placebo; per-sample allocation not given. Collection of the samples took place on day 63 after the first injection of vaccine or placebo. The donor's status was that of an adult aged 18-55 years in Boston. The data are from a study of Ad26.COV2.S vaccination and SARS-CoV-2 variants. Study summary: The study gave Ad26.COV2.S intramuscularly, once or twice 56 days apart. Findings and caveats of the study: Researchers cautioned that TCR breadth and depth analyses may have underestimated total T cell responses. Vaccine recipients surpassed placebo recipients in spike-specific TCR breadth.

The V and J ends lost 5 bases and 1 base respectively, with 23 bases between them. The CDR3 is 18 residues long. CDR1 is SNHLY and CDR2 is FYNNEI in the germline V gene. Assay used: immunoSEQ multiplex PCR; TCRdb lists only in-frame clones, some missing. The sample lists approximately 300,000 clones, around 81% occurring once. The sequencing here drew on peripheral blood, taken in a trial of Ad26.COV2.S vaccine versus placebo. This receptor was identified in a person between 18 and 65 years old who received the Ad26.COV2.S COVID-19 vaccine or a placebo. This chain joins TRBV2 and TRBJ1-1, with D possibly matching TRBD1 (6 bases). CDR3 in DNA: TGTGCCAGCAGTCCCCTCTTTTCGGGGGGCGCAGGGAACACTGAAGCTTTCTTT. This translates into CASSPLFSGGAGNTEAFF.